A single sample gave rise to the 6 T cell receptor beta chains below, sequenced in a study of T cell clonotyping in hematopoietic cell transplantation. Clones were sequenced by immunoSEQ multiplex PCR, and TCRdb holds only the in-frame ones, with some missing. The table has about 14,000 clones, under 90% seen once. The sample consisted of PBMCs, taken 100 days after allogeneic stem cell transplant. The receptors were sampled from a male patient in his fifties who had an allogeneic stem cell transplant from an unrelated donor, so T cells may come from the graft donor. Some clones in this sample may be carry-over from other donors' samples.

The rearrangement joins TRBV19 to TRBJ1-5; D unresolved. V was cut by 9 bases and J by 1 base, with 13 bases left in between. CDR1 is LNHDA and CDR2 is SQIVND in the germline V gene (reference sequence). The CDR3 contains 14 residues. The CDR3 region is CASRTLDSNQPQHF. The CDR3 DNA follows: TGTGCCAGCCGTACCCTGGACAGCAATCAGCCCCAGCATTTT.

This chain uses TRBV6-5 with TRBJ2-3; the D gene could be TRBD1 or TRBD2 (5 bases each). Between the trimmed V and J ends, which lost 1 base and 1 base, there was a span of 6 bases. The CDR3 runs 14 residues. The germline V gene has CDR1 MNHEY and CDR2 SVGAGI. In DNA form, the CDR3 reads TGTGCCAGCAGTTACTTGGGGGGCACAGATACGCAGTATTTT. This translates into CASSYLGGTDTQYF.

The chain is built from TRBV13 and TRBJ2-3; no clear D gene. Trimming took off 2 bases at V and 5 bases at J, with 8 bases between the two ends. This CDR3 region has 13 residues. CDR1 is PRHDT, CDR2 FYEKMQ, per germline (reference sequence). The CDR3 region is CASSLTLGDTQYF. The CDR3, as DNA: TGTGCCAGCAGCTTAACATTAGGAGATACGCAGTATTTT.

The table lists this clone with a few counts. This chain uses TRBV7-8 with TRBJ1-2; possibly TRBD1 for D (5 bases). CDR1 SGHVS and CDR2 FQNEAQ come from the germline V gene. This CDR3 comprises 15 residues. Deletions cut 3 bases from V and 7 bases from J, with 18 bases between. The CDR3 DNA sequence: TGTGCCAGCAGCTTGACCGGCGGGGGGAGCTCTGGCTACACCTTC. Protein: CASSLTGGGSSGYTF.

The chain joins TRBV9 to TRBJ2-5; the D is unclear. The CDR3 runs to 13 residues. Germline CDR1 and CDR2: SGDLS and YYNGEE. The germline V and J ends were trimmed by 4 bases and 0 bases, with 7 bases remaining between them. The CDR3 protein is CASSPLYQETQYF. DNA of the CDR3: TGTGCCAGCAGCCCCTTGTACCAAGAGACCCAGTACTTC. The full variable domain, its missing parts supplied by reference TRBV9 and TRBJ2-5, is DSGVTQTPKHLITATGQRVTLRCSPRSGDLSVYWYQQSLDQGLQFLIQYYNGEERAKGNILERFSAQQFPDLHSELNLSSLELGDSALYFCASSPLYQETQYFGPGTRLLVL.

The V and J genes are TRBV19 and TRBJ2-7; D is unclear. The CDR3 has 19 residues. The V and J ends lost 3 bases and 1 base respectively, with 25 bases between them. The V gene's germline CDR1 is LNHDA and CDR2 SQIVND (reference sequence). CDR3 in DNA: TGTGCCAGTAGTATGTCCGACCTGAATCCCCAGGCGGTGTCCTACGAGCAGTACTTC. Protein sequence: CASSMSDLNPQAVSYEQYF.